These 20 T cell receptor beta chains came from one sample sequenced in a study of blood T cell repertoires in COVID-19. TCRdb's copy holds only in-frame clones and misses some; the assay was immunoSEQ multiplex PCR. The sample has approximately 240,000 clones, roughly nine tenths seen once. The sample comprised PBMCs or T cells enriched from blood (not recorded which). These receptors came from a woman between 25 and 40 years old with acute COVID-19.

The rearrangement joins TRBV18 to TRBJ1-3; 8 bases line up with TRBD1. In germline, CDR1 is KGHSH, CDR2 LQKENI. V trimming: 4 bases; J trimming: 2 bases; junction bases outside the gene matches: 7. This CDR3 is built from 16 residues. The CDR3 DNA reads TGTGCCAGCTCACAGAAGACAGGGGTAGCTGGAAACACCATATATTTT. Translation: CASSQKTGVAGNTIYF.

The CDR3 region has the DNA TGTGCCAGCAGCGAGCTAGCGGGAGTAATAGAGACCCAGTACTTC. This sequence encodes CASSELAGVIETQYF. V and J are TRBV5-6 and TRBJ2-5; 10 nucleotides match TRBD2. The V segment lost 4 bases and the J segment 4 bases; nucleotides outside the gene matches: 7. Germline assignment: CDR1 SGHDT and CDR2 YYEEEE. This CDR3 has 15 residues.

The chain's CDR3 is CSVEAQGTNEKLFF. DNA of the CDR3: TGCAGCGTTGAGGCCCAGGGAACTAATGAAAAACTGTTTTTT. This rearrangement joins TRBV29-1 to TRBJ1-4, with D possibly matching TRBD1 (5 bases). CDR1 and CDR2 (germline): SQVTM, ANQGSEA. This CDR3 has 14 residues. V dropped 3 bases and J dropped 1 base, with 9 bases sitting between them.

This rearrangement joins TRBV30 to TRBJ1-5; TRBD1 aligns across 10 bases. Per the germline V gene, CDR1 is GTSNPN and CDR2 is SVGIG (reference sequence). The CDR3 runs to 14 residues. J lost 5 bases, V lost 5 bases, and 6 bases had no gene match. The CDR3 here is CAWEGQGVDQPQHF. CDR3 bases: TGTGCCTGGGAAGGACAGGGGGTAGATCAGCCCCAGCATTTT.

The chain is built from TRBV24-1 and TRBJ2-3; 10 bases line up with TRBD2. V lost 6 bases and J lost 5; bases outside the gene matches: 4. The CDR3 has 14 residues. The germline V gene has CDR1 KGHDR and CDR2 SFDVKD. The CDR3 spells CATSSAGGRDTQYF. The DNA for the CDR3 is TGTGCCACCAGTTCAGCGGGGGGGAGAGATACGCAGTATTTT.

The rearrangement joins TRBV2 to TRBJ2-2, with D tentatively TRBD1 (6 bases). The CDR3 covers 16 residues. The ends were cut back, 6 bases at V and 0 bases at J, with 14 bases in the middle. From germline, CDR1 is SNHLY and CDR2 FYNNEI. The CDR3 loop reads CASSSQGHSNTGELFF. CDR3 sequence (DNA): TGTGCCAGCAGCTCGCAGGGACACTCGAACACCGGGGAGCTGTTTTTT.

The genes are TRBV27 and TRBJ1-4; D uncertain. The germline V gene encodes CDR1 MNHEY and CDR2 SMNVEV (reference sequence). This CDR3 comprises 14 residues. Trimming shortened V by 5 bases and J by 0 bases, and 7 bases separated the two germline ends. CDR3 protein: CASSAVATNEKLFF. CDR3 nucleotide sequence: TGTGCCAGCAGTGCAGTCGCAACTAATGAAAAACTGTTTTTT.

The chain employs TRBV5-1 and TRBJ2-1, with 9 bases matching TRBD2. The germline gives CDR1 SGHRS, CDR2 YFSETQ. The CDR3 has 17 residues. J lost 5 bases, V lost 3 bases, and 12 bases had no gene match. The CDR3 sequence is CASSYTLSTSGHNEQFF. CDR3 sequence (DNA): TGCGCCAGCAGCTACACCCTTTCGACTAGCGGACACAATGAGCAGTTCTTC.

The chain links TRBV29-1 to TRBJ2-7; 9 bases map to TRBD2. Germline CDR1 SQVTM, CDR2 ANQGSEA. This CDR3 has 14 residues. The junction had 11 bases not matched to a gene; V was cut back by 7 bases and J by 4 bases. CDR3 bases: TGCAGCGCCCCTATAGCGGGAGCAGTGTACGAGCAGTACTTC. It encodes CSAPIAGAVYEQYF.

In this sample, this clone turned up a few times. The chain carries TRBV10-3 and TRBJ2-5; TRBD2 matches 9 bases. The CDR3 is 15 residues long. From germline, CDR1 is ENHRY and CDR2 SYGVKD. Unmatched junction bases numbered 11, after V lost 3 bases and J lost 9 bases. The CDR3 nucleotides are TGTGCCATCAGTGATCTCCATAGCGGGAGAGGGGCCCAGTACTTC. This gives the protein CAISDLHSGRGAQYF.

V gene TRBV29-1 combines with J gene TRBJ2-1; 10 bases align to TRBD2. The germline CDR1 and CDR2 sequences are SQVTM and ANQGSEA. This CDR3 is built from 17 residues. The junction had 9 bases not matched to a gene; V was cut back by 0 bases and J by 4 bases. In DNA, the CDR3 is TGCAGCGTTGAAGATCTGGGTGAAGCGGGGGGGTACAATGAGCAGTTCTTC. Its translation: CSVEDLGEAGGYNEQFF.

This clone was counted once. V is TRBV5-8 and J is TRBJ1-2; D remains unclear. This CDR3 has 13 residues. CDR1 and CDR2 (germline): SGHTS, YDEGEE. V was pared by 2 bases and J by 8 bases, with 13 bases between. The CDR3 spells CASSFHLAGGYTF. DNA for the CDR3: TGTGCCAGCAGCTTCCACCTCGCAGGCGGCTACACCTTC.

The rearrangement links TRBV2 to TRBJ1-2, with D possibly TRBD1 on 6 matching bases. V was clipped by 3 bases and J by 1 base, with 9 bases between them. The CDR3 covers 14 residues. Per the germline V gene, CDR1 is SNHLY and CDR2 is FYNNEI. DNA for the CDR3: TGTGCCAGCAGTGACGGGGGGCTTAACTATGGCTACACCTTC. Its translation: CASSDGGLNYGYTF. Combining the CDR3 with reference TRBV2 and TRBJ1-2 gives the whole variable domain EPEVTQTPSHQVTQMGQEVILRCVPISNHLYFYWYRQILGQKVEFLVSFYNNEISEKSEIFDDQFSVERPDGSNFTLKIRSTKLEDSAMYFCASSDGGLNYGYTFGSGTRLTVV.

The gene calls are TRBV28 and TRBJ2-7, with a possible D match to TRBD2 (5 bases). The CDR3 is 12 amino acids. Trimming left V 7 bases short and J 3 bases short, with 10 bases between. Germline assignment: CDR1 MDHEN and CDR2 SYDVKM. The CDR3 DNA is TGTGCCAGCAACGACGGGATCTACGAGCAGTACTTC. It is translated as CASNDGIYEQYF. The whole variable domain, filled in from reference TRBV28 and TRBJ2-7, reads DVKVTQSSRYLVKRTGEKVFLECVQDMDHENMFWYRQDPGLGLRLIYFSYDVKMKEKGDIPEGYSVSREKKERFSLILESASTNQTSMYLCASNDGIYEQYFGPGTRLTVT.

This clone was detected once. J is TRBJ2-1 and V is TRBV18, with 8 nucleotides matching TRBD2. The CDR3 extends over 16 amino acids. V lost 4 bases, J lost 0 bases, and 5 bases stayed unmatched. Germline V gives CDR1 KGHSH, CDR2 LQKENI. This chain's CDR3 is CASSRTGTSSYNEQFF. In DNA, the CDR3 is TGTGCCAGCTCACGGACCGGGACTAGCTCCTACAATGAGCAGTTCTTC. Using reference TRBV18 and TRBJ2-1 for the parts outside the CDR3, the full variable domain is NAGVMQNPRHLVRRRGQEARLRCSPMKGHSHVYWYRQLPEEGLKFMVYLQKENIIDESGMPKERFSAEFPKEGPSILRIQQVVRGDSAAYFCASSRTGTSSYNEQFFGPGTRLTVL.

The chain employs TRBV10-1 and TRBJ2-6, with D perhaps matching TRBD1 (6 bases). The germline CDR1 and CDR2 sequences are WNHNN and SYGVQD (reference sequence). Trimming took 10 bases from V and 0 from J, leaving 19 bases between them. The CDR3 runs 17 residues. CDR3 loop: CANTYPGQSSGANVLTF. The CDR3, as DNA: TGCGCCAACACTTATCCGGGACAAAGCTCTGGGGCCAACGTCCTGACTTTC.

The rearrangement joins TRBV10-3 to TRBJ1-2; D possibly corresponds to TRBD1 (6 bases). Per the germline V gene, CDR1 is ENHRY and CDR2 is SYGVKD. Trimming took 8 bases from V and 4 from J, leaving 14 bases between them. The CDR3 is made up of 13 amino acids. The CDR3: CAIRDLQGYGYTF. The DNA of the CDR3 is TGTGCCATCCGGGACCTACAGGGCTATGGCTACACCTTC.

The chain is built from TRBV19 and TRBJ2-1; perhaps TRBD1 as D (5 bases). The CDR3 loop spans 12 amino acids. V lost 9 bases to trimming and J lost 9 bases, with 15 bases between them. Germline CDR1 reads LNHDA; CDR2 reads SQIVND (reference sequence). The CDR3 is CASDQGRAEQFF. CDR3 DNA sequence: TGTGCCAGCGACCAGGGAAGGGCTGAGCAGTTCTTC.

The rearrangement uses TRBV19 and TRBJ2-7, with D perhaps TRBD2 (6 bases). The V gene lost 4 bases and the J gene lost 0 bases, with 10 bases spanning the gap. The length of the CDR3 is 14 residues. Germline V lookup: CDR1 LNHDA, CDR2 SQIVND (reference sequence). As DNA, the CDR3 is TGTGCCAGTAGTAGCGGGGCGTACTCCTACGAGCAGTACTTC. It translates to CASSSGAYSYEQYF.

CDR3 bases: TGTGCCAGCAGCGCCGGCCAGACAACCTACGAGCAGTACTTC. It translates to CASSAGQTTYEQYF. The genes are TRBV6-5 and TRBJ2-7; D remains unclear. Germline CDR1 reads MNHEY; CDR2 reads SVGAGI. The CDR3 extends over 14 amino acids. The germline V and J ends were trimmed by 6 bases and 2 bases, with 14 bases remaining between them.